The subject of this entry is one TCR beta chain. Original processing notes: Nucleated cell number was recorded as an estimate derived from reference gene primer amplification. Sequencing used immunoSEQ multiplex PCR; TCRdb keeps in-frame clones, though not all of them. V, J and clone size are taken as reported in that table, and D and trimming were inferred from the DNA itself. The table shows 75,000 to 95,000 clones, with roughly 88% occurring only once. These data come from a study of blood T cell repertoires in COVID-19. About the research overall: COVID-19 samples collected from the United States, Italy and Spain covered acute and convalescent phases. PBMCs, B-cell-depleted T cells, or T cells were the source of the cDNA or gDNA that made up the material.

Germline CDR1 and CDR2: DFQATT and SNEGSKA (reference sequence). This CDR3 region has 11 residues. V was shortened by 4 bases and J by 9 bases, with 10 bases between the two germline ends. Specimen: peripheral blood. This sequence originates from a man aged 50 or older with active COVID-19. V usage is TRBV20-1 and J usage is TRBJ2-1, with a tentative D call TRBD2 (5 bases). The CDR3 bases are TGCAGTGCTAACAAGCGGTCTGAGCAGTTCTTC. Encoded protein: CSANKRSEQFF.